The 2 T cell receptor beta chains in this list originate from one sample, sequenced in a study of graft-versus-host responses after intestinal transplantation. The repertoire was sequenced with immunoSEQ multiplex PCR; TCRdb's copy has only in-frame clones and lacks some. This table holds 20,000 to 25,000 clones, 75% to 90% found once. Source: PBMCs, taken around 65 days after intestinal transplantation. The receptors originated from a human patient who received an intestinal transplant, so some T cells may come from the graft donor.

The chain links TRBV11-2 to TRBJ1-1; TRBD1 agrees at 11 bases. Trimming cost V 1 base and J 5 bases; bases outside gene matches: 3. The CDR3 is made up of 15 amino acids. CDR1 is SGHAT, CDR2 FQNNGV, per germline. The chain's CDR3 is CASSLVGTGGTEAFF. The CDR3 nucleotides are TGTGCCAGCAGCTTAGTGGGGACAGGGGGGACTGAAGCTTTCTTT.

V usage is TRBV13 and J usage is TRBJ2-3; D is possibly TRBD1 or TRBD2 (5 bases each). Germline V lookup: CDR1 PRHDT, CDR2 FYEKMQ (reference sequence). V shed 0 bases and J shed 3 bases, with 13 bases lying between them. There are 16 residues in the CDR3. For the CDR3, the DNA is TGTGCCAGCAGCTTAGGGCCGCAGGGAGAAACAGATACGCAGTATTTT. This translates into CASSLGPQGETDTQYF.